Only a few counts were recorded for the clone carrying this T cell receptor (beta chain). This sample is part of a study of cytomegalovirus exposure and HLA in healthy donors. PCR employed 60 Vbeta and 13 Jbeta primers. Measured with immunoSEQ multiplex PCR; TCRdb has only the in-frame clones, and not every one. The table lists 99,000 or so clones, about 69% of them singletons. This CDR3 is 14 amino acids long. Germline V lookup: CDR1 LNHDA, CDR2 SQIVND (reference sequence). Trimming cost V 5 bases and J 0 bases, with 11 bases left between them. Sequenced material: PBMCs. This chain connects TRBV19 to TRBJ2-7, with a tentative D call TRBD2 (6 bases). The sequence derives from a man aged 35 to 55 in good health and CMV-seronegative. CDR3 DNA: TGTGCCAGTAGTGGGACTCCTGACTCCTACGAGCAGTACTTC. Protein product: CASSGTPDSYEQYF.